The sequence of this T cell receptor (beta chain) was determined in a study of cytomegalovirus exposure and HLA in healthy donors. Overall study findings and caveats: High sensitivity and specificity were reportedly achieved when the classifier diagnosed cytomegalovirus status. Earlier findings revealed that most TCR beta V segments proved productive either about 90% or about 30% of the time. CMV serostatus was the only recorded immune exposure for donors.

The primer mix had 60 Vbeta and 13 Jbeta primers. Profiling relied on immunoSEQ multiplex PCR, and the TCRdb table lists in-frame clones only, not all of them. Counted here are about 93,000 clones, around 77% occurring once; the ten biggest clones make up about 6.8%. About this clone itself: Its antigen is unidentified.

At sampling all donors were nominally healthy, likely with unrecorded immune exposures. CDR1 MDHEN and CDR2 SYDVKM come from the germline V gene. CDR3 size: 12 residues. Between the trimmed V and J ends, which lost 6 bases and 14 bases, there was a span of 16 bases. The clonotype was recovered from a man in his thirties or forties in good health and CMV-seronegative. The sequencing input was PBMCs. The rearrangement uses TRBV28 and TRBJ1-4; TRBD1 is a possible D gene (5 bases). CDR3 protein: CASRTPGGYLFF. Written as DNA, the CDR3 is TGTGCCAGCAGAACCCCTGGGGGGTACCTGTTTTTT.